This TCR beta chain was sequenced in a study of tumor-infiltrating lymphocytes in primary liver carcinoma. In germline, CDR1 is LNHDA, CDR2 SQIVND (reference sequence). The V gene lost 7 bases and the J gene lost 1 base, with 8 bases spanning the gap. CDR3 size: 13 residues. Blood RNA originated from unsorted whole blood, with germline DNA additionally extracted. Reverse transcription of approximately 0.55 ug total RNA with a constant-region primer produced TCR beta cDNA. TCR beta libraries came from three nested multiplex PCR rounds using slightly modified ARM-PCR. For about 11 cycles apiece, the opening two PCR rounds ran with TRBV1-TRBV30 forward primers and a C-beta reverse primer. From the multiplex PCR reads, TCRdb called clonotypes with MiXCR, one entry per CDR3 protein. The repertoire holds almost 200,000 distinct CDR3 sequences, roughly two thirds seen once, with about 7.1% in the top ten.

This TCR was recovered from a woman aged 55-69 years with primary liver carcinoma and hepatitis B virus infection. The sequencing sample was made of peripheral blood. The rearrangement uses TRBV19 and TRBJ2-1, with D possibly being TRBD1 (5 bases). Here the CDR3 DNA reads TGTGCCAGTAAGGGGTGGTCCTACAATGAGCAGTTCTTC. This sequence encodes CASKGWSYNEQFF.